Shown below are 31 T cell receptor beta chains from a single sample sequenced in a study of naive and memory T cell subsets. Ligated cDNA underwent four rounds of PCR with nested alpha and beta constant region primers and SP2. TCRdb redid the calling of the UMI-ligation and nested PCR reads with MiXCR, one entry per CDR3 protein. The table has tens of thousands of distinct CDR3 sequences, 8% to 13% seen once. Treatment in this sample: skin biopsy from PPD injection site in Mantoux-positive individual. The library had UMIs added by 3' ligation of an oligonucleotide to TCR cDNA. The sequencing used skin, collected from a tuberculin skin test site. The receptor source for this set is an adult in good health.

The CDR3 sequence is CASSNRDRGSYEQYF. The CDR3 bases are TGTGCCAGCAGCAACCGGGACAGGGGCTCCTACGAGCAGTACTTC. The chain carries TRBV9 and TRBJ2-7; 10 bases align to TRBD1. Germline loops: CDR1 SGDLS, CDR2 YYNGEE. This CDR3 is 15 amino acids long. V gave up 4 bases and J gave up 0 bases; unmatched junction bases: 4. Complete variable domain (other parts from reference TRBV9 and TRBJ2-7): DSGVTQTPKHLITATGQRVTLRCSPRSGDLSVYWYQQSLDQGLQFLIQYYNGEERAKGNILERFSAQQFPDLHSELNLSSLELGDSALYFCASSNRDRGSYEQYFGPGTRLTVT.

The chain combines TRBV5-1 with TRBJ2-1, with 11 positions matching TRBD2. The CDR3 contains 16 residues. J gave up 8 bases and V 3 bases, and 10 bases lay outside the gene matches. The germline CDR1 and CDR2 sequences are SGHRS and YFSETQ. Here the CDR3 DNA reads TGCGCCAGCAGCTCGGCCGGGACTAGCGGTTTCGATGAGCAGTTCTTC. It translates to CASSSAGTSGFDEQFF.

This clonotype showed up many times. The rearrangement joins TRBV28 to TRBJ2-7; 10 bases are shared with TRBD2. With V trimmed by 6 bases and J by 7 bases, 12 bases remained unmatched. The CDR3 runs 15 residues. Germline CDR1 MDHEN, CDR2 SYDVKM. Here the CDR3 reads CASSKGAGGPREQYF. Written as DNA, the CDR3 is TGTGCCAGCAGCAAAGGAGCGGGAGGGCCACGGGAGCAGTACTTC.

V gene TRBV2 combines with J gene TRBJ1-5; 7 nucleotides agree with TRBD1. V was pared by 3 bases and J by 6 bases, with 8 bases of the junction left unmatched. Looked up from germline, CDR1 is SNHLY and CDR2 is FYNNEI. The CDR3 spans 15 residues. The CDR3 bases are TGTGCCAGCAGTGAGGACCAGACAGGGAGTCAGCCCCAGCATTTT. It encodes CASSEDQTGSQPQHF.

This clonotype was detected many times. The rearrangement uses TRBV14 and TRBJ2-3; 7 nucleotides line up with TRBD1. Germline V gene sequence: CDR1 SGHDN, CDR2 FVKESK. The CDR3 consists of 15 residues. V shed 4 bases and J 6 bases; nucleotides not matched to a gene: 10. DNA of the CDR3: TGTGCCAGCAGCCCGCGACAGGGATGGTACGATACGCAGTATTTT. Its protein product is CASSPRQGWYDTQYF.

This clonotype has just a few counts. The chain couples TRBV7-2 to TRBJ1-2; no clear D gene. The CDR3 spans 12 residues. Germline CDR1 SGHTA, CDR2 FQGNSA. V gave up 1 base and J gave up 8 bases, with 8 bases separating them. CDR3 in DNA: TGTGCCAGCAGCTTAGACCTCTCCGGCTACACCTTC. It specifies CASSLDLSGYTF. Together with reference TRBV7-2 and TRBJ1-2, the CDR3 gives the full variable domain: GAGVSQSPSNKVTEKGKDVELRCDPISGHTALYWYRQSLGQGLEFLIYFQGNSAPDKSGLPSDRFSAERTGGSVSTLTIQRTQQEDSAVYLCASSLDLSGYTFGSGTRLTVV.

The sample holds a few counts of this clonotype. The CDR3 region is CASTEETNNEQFF. CDR3 in DNA: TGTGCCAGCACAGAGGAAACTAACAATGAGCAGTTCTTC. The rearrangement uses TRBV2 and TRBJ2-1; no definite D call. V lost 7 bases and J 5 bases, leaving 12 bases between the germline ends. There are 13 residues in the CDR3. The germline V gene has CDR1 SNHLY and CDR2 FYNNEI.

This clonotype was found many times. A read error may produce the germline difference seen at one junction end. The chain couples TRBV7-8 to TRBJ1-2; D gene uncertain. The CDR3 is 12 residues long. The V gene's germline CDR1 is SGHVS and CDR2 FQNEAQ. This chain's CDR3 is CASSYPGTALAF. The CDR3 coding sequence is TGTGCCAGCAGCTATCCGGGAACGGCCCTCGCCTTC.

This clonotype was counted only a few times. This rearrangement joins TRBV4-1 to TRBJ2-3, with 11 nucleotides matching TRBD1. Germline loops: CDR1 MGHRA, CDR2 YSYEKL. V lost 2 bases and J lost 6; bases outside the gene matches: 4. The CDR3 covers 15 residues. For the CDR3, the DNA is TGCGCCAGCAGCCAACAGGACAGGGGGCGGGATACGCAGTATTTT. Residues: CASSQQDRGRDTQYF.

This clonotype has a count of ten or more. The V gene is TRBV11-3, the J gene TRBJ2-7; TRBD1 matches at 9 bases. The CDR3 sequence is 13 residues long. The germline gives CDR1 SGHNT, CDR2 YENEEA. J lost 6 bases, V lost 5 bases, and 5 bases had no gene match. As DNA, the CDR3 is TGTGCCAGCAGCCAGGGACAGGGCAGCGAGCAGTACTTC. This codes for CASSQGQGSEQYF.

This clonotype was counted many times. V is TRBV7-8 and J is TRBJ2-1, with 10 bases fitting TRBD1. Germline V CDR1 and CDR2: SGHVS, FQNEAQ. Trimming took 2 bases from V and 7 from J; bases not matched to a gene: 11. There are 17 residues in the CDR3. The CDR3 DNA sequence: TGTGCCAGCAGCTTATTATCTCGCGGGACAGGGGTAAATGAGCAGTTCTTC. This translates into CASSLLSRGTGVNEQFF.

Notes on this clonotype: A read error may explain this, as a much larger clone is one base away. CDR3 loop: CASSLGQGPDTQYF. CDR3 DNA sequence: TGTGCCAGCAGTTTGGGGCAGGGCCCAGATACGCAGTATTTT. The chain is built from TRBV12-3 or TRBV12-4 and TRBJ2-3; tentatively, D is TRBD1 (5 bases). This CDR3 comprises 14 residues. Trimming pared 3 bases from V and 4 bases from J, leaving 11 bases between.

This clonotype was recorded many times. This CDR3 reads CASSLGSGGGSEQFF. CDR3 nucleotide sequence: TGTGCCAGCAGTTTAGGGAGTGGCGGGGGAAGTGAGCAGTTCTTC. The rearrangement links TRBV12-3 or TRBV12-4 to TRBJ2-1; 7 bases match TRBD2. CDR3 size: 15 residues. Unmatched junction bases numbered 9, after V lost 1 base and J lost 9 bases.

The sample holds many counts of this clonotype. The chain couples TRBV7-9 to TRBJ2-1; 7 bases are a match to TRBD1. Per germline, CDR1 SEHNR and CDR2 FQNEAQ (reference sequence). The CDR3 spans 15 residues. V trimming: 3 bases; J trimming: 0 bases; junction bases outside the gene matches: 2. The CDR3, as DNA: TGTGCCAGCAGCTTCGGGGACAGCTCCTACAATGAGCAGTTCTTC. Translated: CASSFGDSSYNEQFF.

This clonotype was seen a few times. The rearrangement joins TRBV30 to TRBJ2-7; 7 positions agree with TRBD1. V was pared by 5 bases and J by 2 bases, with 12 bases of the junction left unmatched. Germline-derived CDR1 and CDR2 are GTSNPN and SVGIG (reference sequence). The CDR3 runs 15 residues. The CDR3 DNA sequence: TGTGCCTGGTCGATTGGACAGGTGAATCCCTACGAGCAGTACTTC. Protein product: CAWSIGQVNPYEQYF.

The genes are TRBV7-8 and TRBJ2-7; 7 positions agree with TRBD2. The CDR3 covers 13 residues. Germline-derived CDR1 and CDR2 are SGHVS and FQNEAQ. V lost 4 bases, J lost 7 bases, and 7 bases stayed unmatched. CDR3 DNA sequence: TGTGCCAGCAGCTACGGGGGGTCAAGGGAGCAGTACTTC. Translated: CASSYGGSREQYF. The full variable domain, rest sourced from reference TRBV7-8 and TRBJ2-7, is GAGVSQSPRYKVAKRGQDVALRCDPISGHVSLFWYQQALGQGPEFLTYFQNEAQLDKSGLPSDRFFAERPEGSVSTLKIQRTQQEDSAVYLCASSYGGSREQYFGPGTRLTVT.

The chain carries TRBV12-3 or TRBV12-4 and TRBJ1-1, with unresolved D. The CDR3 is made up of 16 amino acids. The V gene lost 2 bases and the J gene lost 0 bases, with 13 bases spanning the gap. The CDR3 spells CASSLKVQPVNTEAFF. In nucleotides, the CDR3 is TGTGCCAGCAGTTTAAAAGTACAGCCCGTGAACACTGAAGCTTTCTTT.

V gene TRBV12-3 or TRBV12-4 combines with J gene TRBJ2-4; D may be TRBD2 (5 bases). V dropped 3 bases and J dropped 0 bases, with 9 bases sitting between them. This CDR3 is built from 15 residues. Here the CDR3 DNA reads TGTGCCAGCAGTTTGAGGGAAACAGCCAAAAACATTCAGTACTTC. Translation gives CASSLRETAKNIQYF.

This sequence joins TRBV6-1 and TRBJ1-1; a weak D match, TRBD1 (5 bases). This CDR3 comprises 15 residues. CDR1 is MNHNS and CDR2 is SASEGT in the germline V gene. The V end lost 4 bases, the J end lost 3 bases, and 15 bases lay between the germline ends. CDR3 protein: CASSVHRWRDTEAFF. The CDR3 DNA follows: TGTGCCAGCAGTGTACACAGGTGGCGGGACACTGAAGCTTTCTTT.

This clonotype was seen many times. J is TRBJ2-6 and V is TRBV7-9, with D possibly being TRBD1 or TRBD2 (5 bases each). The CDR3 totals 17 residues. Germline V gene data show CDR1 as SEHNR and CDR2 as FQNEAQ (reference sequence). The V end lost 5 bases, the J end lost 0 bases, and 14 bases lay between the germline ends. The CDR3 spells CASSTGRLSSGANVLTF. The CDR3 nucleotides read TGTGCCAGCAGCACGGGACGGCTGAGCTCTGGGGCCAACGTCCTGACTTTC.

This clonotype was counted a few times. CDR3 bases: TGTGCCAGCAGTTTCCCGGGAGCGGGGGGGCCTTCAGATACGCAGTATTTT. It translates to CASSFPGAGGPSDTQYF. This chain uses TRBV12-3 or TRBV12-4 with TRBJ2-3; TRBD2 matches 10 bases. This CDR3 spans 17 amino acids. V lost 3 bases, J lost 4 bases, and 10 bases stayed unmatched.

In this sample, this clonotype turned up many times. The chain joins TRBV5-1 to TRBJ1-1; 8 nucleotides agree with TRBD1. This CDR3 has 15 residues. Trimming removed 7 bases from V and 4 bases from J; junction bases left unmatched: 12. Germline values: CDR1 SGHRS, CDR2 YFSETQ. This CDR3 reads CASGRDRWESTEAFF. The CDR3 DNA sequence: TGCGCCAGCGGGAGGGACAGGTGGGAGAGCACTGAAGCTTTCTTT.

At least ten counts were recorded for this clonotype. The genes are TRBV18 and TRBJ1-4; no reliable D call. Per the germline V gene, CDR1 is KGHSH and CDR2 is LQKENI. This CDR3 is 13 amino acids long. Trimming stripped 2 bases from V and 8 bases from J, with 9 bases between. The CDR3: CASSPAATEKLFF. DNA of the CDR3: TGTGCCAGCTCACCAGCCGCTACCGAAAAACTGTTTTTT.

The chain has TRBV12-3 or TRBV12-4 and TRBJ2-5, with D unclear. Trimming removed 3 bases from V and 5 bases from J, with 10 bases in between. The CDR3 length is 13 residues. The CDR3 DNA sequence: TGTGCCAGCAGTTTTCTGGGTTCGGAGACCCAGTACTTC. The encoded protein is CASSFLGSETQYF.

This clonotype was counted ten times or more. V is TRBV20-1 and J is TRBJ2-3; a possible D gene is TRBD2 (6 bases). Per germline, CDR1 DFQATT and CDR2 SNEGSKA (reference sequence). Trimming pared 3 bases from V and 1 base from J, leaving 17 bases between. There are 16 residues in the CDR3. The CDR3 spells CSAREGVASGTDTQYF. In DNA, the CDR3 is TGCAGTGCTAGGGAGGGAGTAGCGAGCGGCACAGATACGCAGTATTTT.

This clonotype was recorded at least ten times. The J gene is TRBJ1-2, the V gene TRBV28, with no clear D. Trimming took off 6 bases at V and 3 bases at J, with 11 bases between the two ends. There are 13 residues in the CDR3. CDR1 is MDHEN, CDR2 SYDVKM, per germline. CDR3 coding DNA: TGTGCCAGCAGCCTCCCGGAATACTATGGCTACACCTTC. Protein: CASSLPEYYGYTF.

This clonotype was seen more than once but under ten times. V gene TRBV6-5 combines with J gene TRBJ1-2; 9 positions match TRBD1. This CDR3 is built from 14 residues. CDR1 MNHEY and CDR2 SVGAGI come from the germline V gene. J lost 8 bases, V lost 6 bases, and 10 bases had no gene match. The CDR3 DNA sequence: TGTGCCAGCAGCAACTCCGGGACAGGGTTCGGCTACACCTTC. It codes for CASSNSGTGFGYTF.

The sample holds many counts of this clonotype. The chain joins TRBV29-1 to TRBJ2-1, with TRBD1 matching 12 bases. Trimming took 4 bases from V and 7 from J; bases not matched to a gene: 8. The germline CDR1 and CDR2 sequences are SQVTM and ANQGSEA. This CDR3 contains 15 residues. The CDR3 DNA sequence: TGCAGCGTTGGGGACAGGGGGCAATTCGGGAATGAGCAGTTCTTC. Protein sequence: CSVGDRGQFGNEQFF.

This clonotype showed up many times. The V call is TRBV20-1, the J call TRBJ1-5; the D is unclear. V was shortened by 0 bases and J by 3 bases, with 12 bases between the two germline ends. The CDR3 is 15 residues long. CDR1 and CDR2 from the germline V gene are DFQATT and SNEGSKA (reference sequence). The CDR3 here is CSARDRQQLNQPQHF. The CDR3, as DNA: TGCAGTGCTAGAGATCGGCAGCAGCTCAATCAGCCCCAGCATTTT.

This clonotype was recorded many times. CDR3 in DNA: TGCGCCAGCAGCTTTCAGGGGGCGGACACTGAAGCTTTCTTT. As protein: CASSFQGADTEAFF. The rearrangement links TRBV5-1 to TRBJ1-1, with 8 bases matching TRBD1. Germline CDR1 and CDR2: SGHRS and YFSETQ. The CDR3 sequence is 14 residues long. J lost 3 bases, V lost 2 bases, and 3 bases had no gene match.

This clonotype was recorded many times. The rearrangement joins TRBV7-3 to TRBJ2-6; no definite D call. The germline V gene encodes CDR1 SGHTA and CDR2 FQGTGA. The CDR3 has 15 amino acids. V was shortened by 5 bases and J by 1 base, with 9 bases between the two germline ends. CDR3 residues: CASSPQLSGANVLTF. Written as DNA, the CDR3 is TGTGCCAGCAGCCCACAGTTATCTGGGGCCAACGTCCTGACTTTC. The variable domain in full, completed from reference TRBV7-3 and TRBJ2-6, reads GAGVSQTPSNKVTEKGKYVELRCDPISGHTALYWYRQSLGQGPEFLIYFQGTGAADDSGLPNDRFFAVRPEGSVSTLKIQRTERGDSAVYLCASSPQLSGANVLTFGAGSRLTVL.